This entry concerns a single T cell receptor (beta chain). Cohorts were based on clinical histories the participants reported. The data were obtained in a study of blood T cell repertoires in COVID-19. Study in general: From T cells, B-cell-depleted T cells, or PBMCs came the material, which was cDNA or gDNA.

Authors' methods: Amplifying reference gene primers gave estimates of nucleated cell counts. Using immunoSEQ multiplex PCR, the repertoire was profiled, and TCRdb retains in-frame clones only, with some absent. From that table come the V and J calls and clone size; the DNA was used to work out D and trimming. This table holds around 320,000 clones, nearly 90% found once. V gave up 3 bases and J gave up 5 bases; unmatched junction bases: 13. The CDR3 runs 16 residues. The V gene's germline CDR1 is DFQATT and CDR2 SNEGSKA (reference sequence). J is TRBJ2-7 and V is TRBV20-1; 10 bases are a match to TRBD2. Sample: PBMCs or T cells enriched from blood (not recorded which). This receptor was obtained from a woman between 18 and 30 years old with acute COVID-19. CDR3 sequence (DNA): TGCAGTGCTAGTCGGGCTAGCGGGAGTATTAGGAACGAGCAGTACTTC. It translates to CSASRASGSIRNEQYF.